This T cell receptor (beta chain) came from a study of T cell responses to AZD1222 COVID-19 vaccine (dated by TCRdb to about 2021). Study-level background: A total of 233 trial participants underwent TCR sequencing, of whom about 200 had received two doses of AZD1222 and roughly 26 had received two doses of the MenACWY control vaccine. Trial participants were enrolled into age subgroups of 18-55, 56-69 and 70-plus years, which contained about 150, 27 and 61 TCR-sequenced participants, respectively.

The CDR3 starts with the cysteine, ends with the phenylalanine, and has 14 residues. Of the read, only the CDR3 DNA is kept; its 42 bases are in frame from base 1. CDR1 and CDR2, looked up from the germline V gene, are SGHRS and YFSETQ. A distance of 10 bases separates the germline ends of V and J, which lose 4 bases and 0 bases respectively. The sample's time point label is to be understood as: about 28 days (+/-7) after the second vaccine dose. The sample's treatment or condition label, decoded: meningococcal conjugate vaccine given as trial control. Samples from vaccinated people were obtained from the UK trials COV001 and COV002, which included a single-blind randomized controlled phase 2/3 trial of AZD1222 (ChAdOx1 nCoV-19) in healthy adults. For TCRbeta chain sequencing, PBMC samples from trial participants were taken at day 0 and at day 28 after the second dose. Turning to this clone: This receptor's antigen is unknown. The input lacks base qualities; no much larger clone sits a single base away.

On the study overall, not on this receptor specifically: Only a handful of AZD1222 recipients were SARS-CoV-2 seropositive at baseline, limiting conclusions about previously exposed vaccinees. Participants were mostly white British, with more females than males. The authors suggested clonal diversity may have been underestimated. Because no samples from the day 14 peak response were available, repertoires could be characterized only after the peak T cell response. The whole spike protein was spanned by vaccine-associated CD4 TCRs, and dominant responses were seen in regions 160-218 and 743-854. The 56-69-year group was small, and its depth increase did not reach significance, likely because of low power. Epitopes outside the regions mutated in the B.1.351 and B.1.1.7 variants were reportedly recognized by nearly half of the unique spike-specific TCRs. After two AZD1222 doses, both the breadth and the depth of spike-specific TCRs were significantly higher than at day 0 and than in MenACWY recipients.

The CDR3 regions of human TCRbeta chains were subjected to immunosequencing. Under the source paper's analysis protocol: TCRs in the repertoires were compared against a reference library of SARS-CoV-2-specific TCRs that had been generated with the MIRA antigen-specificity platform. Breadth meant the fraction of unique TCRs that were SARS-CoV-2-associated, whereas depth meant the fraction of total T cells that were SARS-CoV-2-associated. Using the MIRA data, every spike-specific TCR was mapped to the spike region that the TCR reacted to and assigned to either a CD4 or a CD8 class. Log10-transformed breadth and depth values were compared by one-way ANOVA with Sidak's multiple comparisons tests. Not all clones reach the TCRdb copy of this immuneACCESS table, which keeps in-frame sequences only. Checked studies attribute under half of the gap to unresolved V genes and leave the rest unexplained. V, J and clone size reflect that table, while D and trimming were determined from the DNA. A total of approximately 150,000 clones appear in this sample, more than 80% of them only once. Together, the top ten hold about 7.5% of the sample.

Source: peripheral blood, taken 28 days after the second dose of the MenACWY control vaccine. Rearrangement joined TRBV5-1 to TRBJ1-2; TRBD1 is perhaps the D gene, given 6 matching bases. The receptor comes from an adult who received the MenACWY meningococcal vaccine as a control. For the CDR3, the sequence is CASSIGQTNYGYTF. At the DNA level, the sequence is TGCGCCAGCAGCATAGGACAGACTAACTATGGCTACACCTTC.